These 24 T cell receptor beta chains were sequenced from one sample in a study of blood T cell repertoires in COVID-19. The assay was immunoSEQ multiplex PCR, and TCRdb's table has in-frame clones only and misses some. The sample holds some 370,000 clones, more than 70% seen once. The material sequenced was peripheral blood. These TCRs come from a man aged 35-49 years with acute or convalescent COVID-19.

This chain uses TRBV28 with TRBJ2-1, with D tentatively TRBD1 (5 bases). Germline V lookup: CDR1 MDHEN, CDR2 SYDVKM. V was clipped by 3 bases and J by 10 bases, with 13 bases between them. The CDR3 is made up of 13 amino acids. CDR3 in DNA: TGTGCCAGCAGTTTTGGGGCCCTGCGCGAGCAGTTCTTC. It specifies CASSFGALREQFF.

The genes are TRBV4-1 and TRBJ2-1; TRBD2 might be the D (5 bases). The ends were cut back, 1 base at V and 7 bases at J, with 17 bases in the middle. The CDR3 consists of 16 residues. Germline loops: CDR1 MGHRA, CDR2 YSYEKL. The CDR3 bases are TGCGCCAGCAGCCAAGTACTAGGGAGTAACAGAAATGAGCAGTTCTTC. This encodes CASSQVLGSNRNEQFF.

This chain uses TRBV6-6 with TRBJ1-1; D unclear. In germline, CDR1 is MNHNY, CDR2 SVGAGI (reference sequence). CDR3 length: 15 residues. The V end was cut by 2 bases, the J end by 1 base, with 11 bases between. CDR3 coding DNA: TGTGCCAGCAGTTACGGGAGGTTCCCGAACACTGAAGCTTTCTTT. It yields the protein CASSYGRFPNTEAFF.

The chain recombines TRBV5-4 with TRBJ2-7, with TRBD1 matching over 10 bases. Germline V gene sequence: CDR1 SGHNT, CDR2 YYREEE (reference sequence). The junction had 4 bases not matched to a gene; V was cut back by 4 bases and J by 3 bases. CDR3 length: 14 amino acids. As DNA, the CDR3 is TGTGCCAGCAGCCCCGGGACAGGGGACTACGAGCAGTACTTC. Protein product: CASSPGTGDYEQYF.

In its sample, this clone was seen once. The CDR3 sequence is CAWSVNRGRVVEKLFF. CDR3 in DNA: TGTGCCTGGAGTGTGAACAGGGGGCGGGTCGTTGAAAAACTGTTTTTT. The J gene is TRBJ1-4, the V gene TRBV30; TRBD1 matches 9 bases. V lost 0 bases, J lost 7 bases, and 9 bases stayed unmatched. This CDR3 has 16 residues. Germline V gene data show CDR1 as GTSNPN and CDR2 as SVGIG (reference sequence).

V usage is TRBV5-1 and J usage is TRBJ1-1; D ambiguous. V was clipped by 1 base and J by 2 bases, with 12 bases between them. The CDR3 has 15 amino acids. The V gene's germline CDR1 is SGHRS and CDR2 YFSETQ. Here the CDR3 reads CASSLYTERNTEAFF. CDR3 bases: TGCGCCAGCAGCTTGTATACAGAGAGAAACACTGAAGCTTTCTTT.

J is TRBJ2-2 and V is TRBV18, with a weak D call TRBD1 (6 bases). The CDR3 loop spans 15 amino acids. The germline gives CDR1 KGHSH, CDR2 LQKENI. Trimming stripped 4 bases from V and 0 bases from J, with 9 bases between. CDR3 DNA sequence: TGTGCCAGCTCACAGAGGGGGTCGAACACCGGGGAGCTGTTTTTT. Its translation is CASSQRGSNTGELFF.

The chain joins TRBV27 to TRBJ2-1; 7 bases fit TRBD2. J gave up 9 bases and V 6 bases, and 11 bases lay outside the gene matches. The V gene's germline CDR1 is MNHEY and CDR2 SMNVEV (reference sequence). The CDR3 spans 14 residues. As DNA, the CDR3 is TGTGCCAGCAGCCTCGGGGGGATCACGAGTGAGCAGTTCTTC. Encoded protein: CASSLGGITSEQFF.

The V call is TRBV3-1 (or the pseudogene TRBV3-2), the J call TRBJ2-5; D gene ambiguous. The CDR3 runs 12 residues. The germline CDR1 and CDR2 sequences are LGHDT and YNNKEL (reference sequence). V shed 5 bases and J shed 5 bases, with 9 bases lying between them. The CDR3 sequence is CASSSAGETQYF. DNA of the CDR3: TGTGCCAGCAGCTCCGCAGGCGAGACCCAGTACTTC.

Only one count was recorded for this clone. The chain recombines TRBV4-2 with TRBJ1-6, with 8 bases that match TRBD1. CDR3 length: 15 amino acids. Germline CDR1 and CDR2: LGHNA and YNFKEQ. V trimming: 4 bases; J trimming: 5 bases; junction bases outside the gene matches: 4. The DNA of the CDR3 is TGTGCCAGCAGCCGGACAGGGCAAGATAATTCACCCCTCCACTTT. Translating it yields CASSRTGQDNSPLHF.

This chain links TRBV7-2 with TRBJ1-2; D may be TRBD1 (6 bases). Germline V lookup: CDR1 SGHTA, CDR2 FQGNSA. Trimming shortened V by 4 bases and J by 1 base, and 19 bases separated the two germline ends. The CDR3 is made up of 17 amino acids. The CDR3 DNA is TGTGCCAGCAGCTCCCCCAAGACAGGACGCTATAACTATGGCTACACCTTC. It translates to CASSSPKTGRYNYGYTF.

V usage is TRBV29-1 and J usage is TRBJ1-5; D ambiguous. Per germline, CDR1 SQVTM and CDR2 ANQGSEA. This CDR3 contains 12 residues. The chain's CDR3 is CRPGESNQPQHF. CDR3 DNA sequence: TGCAGGCCGGGAGAGAGCAATCAGCCCCAGCATTTT.

The chain carries TRBV6-5 and TRBJ1-4; D may be TRBD1 (6 bases). The CDR3 extends over 15 amino acids. Between the trimmed V and J ends, which lost 5 bases and 4 bases, there was a span of 14 bases. CDR1 MNHEY and CDR2 SVGAGI come from the germline V gene. Here the CDR3 DNA reads TGTGCCAGCAGTCCTCTGGGGGCTATTAATGAAAAACTGTTTTTT. The encoded protein is CASSPLGAINEKLFF.

The V gene is TRBV28, the J gene TRBJ2-7; perhaps TRBD2 as D (6 bases). CDR3 size: 14 residues. Between the trimmed V and J ends, which lost 3 bases and 2 bases, there was a span of 11 bases. Germline V gene sequence: CDR1 MDHEN, CDR2 SYDVKM. The CDR3 DNA reads TGTGCCAGCAGTTTTGGGACTCTCACCTACGAGCAGTACTTC. Its translation is CASSFGTLTYEQYF.

The rearrangement joins TRBV6-6 to TRBJ1-4; 8 bases match TRBD1. This CDR3 has 16 amino acids. Germline V CDR1 and CDR2: MNHNY, SVGAGI (reference sequence). With 2 bases clipped from V and 6 bases from J, the junction kept 8 bases outside the gene matches. CDR3 sequence (DNA): TGTGCCAGCAGTTACCCCTCCGGGACAGGTCATGAAAAACTGTTTTTT. It specifies CASSYPSGTGHEKLFF.

The chain has TRBV27 and TRBJ2-7, with TRBD2 matching over 9 bases. Per germline, CDR1 MNHEY and CDR2 SMNVEV (reference sequence). The CDR3 extends over 14 amino acids. V trimming: 3 bases; J trimming: 5 bases; junction bases outside the gene matches: 5. The CDR3 is CASSFVASGNEQYF. In DNA, the CDR3 is TGTGCCAGCAGTTTCGTGGCTAGCGGGAACGAGCAGTACTTC.

The chain combines TRBV9 with TRBJ2-7, with TRBD2 matching over 7 bases. The trim removed 3 bases at V and 11 bases at J, leaving 11 bases unmatched. The CDR3 covers 13 residues. Germline V gene sequence: CDR1 SGDLS, CDR2 YYNGEE. In DNA form, the CDR3 reads TGTGCCAGCAGCGAAGGATGGAGCGGGGTGAAGTACTTC. This codes for CASSEGWSGVKYF.

This chain joins TRBV12-5 and TRBJ1-2; D ambiguous. The germline CDR1 and CDR2 sequences are LGHNT and FRNRAP. V shed 2 bases and J shed 1 base, with 17 bases lying between them. This CDR3 spans 17 amino acids. The CDR3 DNA follows: TGTGCTAGTGGTTTGAGTTCTGGGCCGCGAAGTAACTATGGCTACACCTTC. Its translation: CASGLSSGPRSNYGYTF.

The V call is TRBV11-2, the J call TRBJ2-7; 9 positions agree with TRBD1. CDR3 length: 15 residues. Per the germline V gene, CDR1 is SGHAT and CDR2 is FQNNGV. The V gene end was trimmed by 4 bases and the J gene end by 6 bases; junction bases not matched to a gene: 10. The DNA of the CDR3 is TGTGCCAGCAGCTCCACTTCCGGGACAGGGAGCGAGCAGTACTTC. Residues: CASSSTSGTGSEQYF.

The rearrangement joins TRBV27 to TRBJ1-2, with TRBD1 as a possible D gene (5 bases). V was cut by 5 bases and J by 4 bases, with 20 bases left in between. The CDR3 spans 16 residues. The germline gives CDR1 MNHEY, CDR2 SMNVEV (reference sequence). This CDR3 is CASSPLGGGLAYGYTF. DNA of the CDR3: TGTGCCAGCAGTCCCTTGGGGGGGGGTTTGGCCTATGGCTACACCTTC.

V usage is TRBV29-1 and J usage is TRBJ2-7, with D unresolved. Per germline, CDR1 SQVTM and CDR2 ANQGSEA. This CDR3 region has 11 residues. Trimming shortened V by 7 bases and J by 5 bases, and 12 bases separated the two germline ends. Here the CDR3 DNA reads TGCAGCGCCATTATAACTAACGAGCAGTACTTC. Translating it yields CSAIITNEQYF.

This clone was counted a few times. The rearrangement links TRBV9 to TRBJ2-1; 9 bases fit TRBD1. This CDR3 is 14 amino acids long. The V segment lost 3 bases and the J segment 7 bases; nucleotides outside the gene matches: 5. Per the germline V gene, CDR1 is SGDLS and CDR2 is YYNGEE. The chain's CDR3 is CASSGTGGPNEQFF. The CDR3 DNA is TGTGCCAGCAGCGGTACAGGGGGCCCGAATGAGCAGTTCTTC.

The rearrangement uses TRBV19 and TRBJ2-5; a weak D match, TRBD2 (6 bases). Per germline, CDR1 LNHDA and CDR2 SQIVND (reference sequence). This CDR3 is built from 15 residues. The V end was cut by 7 bases, the J end by 5 bases, with 20 bases between. CDR3 in amino acids: CASNPGLREFETQYF. CDR3 sequence (DNA): TGTGCCAGTAACCCGGGACTCCGAGAGTTTGAGACCCAGTACTTC.

The rearrangement links TRBV7-6 to TRBJ1-5, with TRBD1 as a possible D gene (5 bases). The CDR3 has 16 amino acids. Deletions cut 1 base from V and 2 bases from J, with 12 bases between. CDR1 is SGHVS, CDR2 FNYEAQ, per germline. The CDR3 DNA follows: TGTGCCAGCAGCTTAGATTTGGGGGGTGGCAATCAGCCCCAGCATTTT. It yields the protein CASSLDLGGGNQPQHF.